Presented here are 12 T cell receptor beta chains from one specimen sequenced in a study of cytomegalovirus exposure and HLA in healthy donors. In the PCR, 60 Vbeta and 13 Jbeta primers were used. Only in-frame clones appear in the TCRdb table, and some are missing; sequencing was by immunoSEQ multiplex PCR. The table has 120,000 or so clones, around three quarters seen once. Sequenced input: PBMCs. These receptors all come from a man under 40 in good health and CMV-seropositive.

This clone was counted once. The V gene is TRBV11-3, the J gene TRBJ2-3; maybe TRBD1 (7 bases). There are 17 residues in the CDR3. CDR1 is SGHNT and CDR2 is YENEEA in the germline V gene. Between the trimmed V and J ends, which lost 5 bases and 6 bases, there was a span of 24 bases. CDR3 loop: CASSDGLTGTLGDTQYF. Here the CDR3 DNA reads TGTGCCAGCAGCGATGGGCTGACAGGGACTTTGGGGGATACGCAGTATTTT.

This clone was seen only a few times. The chain recombines TRBV5-1 with TRBJ2-3, with 8 bases identical to TRBD1. The CDR3 loop spans 14 amino acids. CDR1 is SGHRS and CDR2 is YFSETQ in the germline V gene. The ends lost 4 bases at V and 3 bases at J; junction bases unmatched: 4. The CDR3 reads CASSVDRATDTQYF. Here the CDR3 DNA reads TGCGCCAGCAGCGTGGACAGGGCGACAGATACGCAGTATTTT.

The chain combines TRBV29-1 with TRBJ1-4; 8 nucleotides match TRBD1. Germline V CDR1 and CDR2: SQVTM, ANQGSEA. The CDR3 runs to 12 residues. V lost 6 bases and J lost 7; bases outside the gene matches: 4. The CDR3 DNA follows: TGCAGCGTGACAGGGGTTGCTGAAAAACTGTTTTTT. Its protein product is CSVTGVAEKLFF.

This clone was detected once. The chain is built from TRBV14 and TRBJ2-1; the D is unclear. Per germline, CDR1 SGHDN and CDR2 FVKESK. The CDR3 is 16 amino acids. Trimming left V 3 bases short and J 6 bases short, with 18 bases between. This CDR3 reads CASSHPSVSSGNEQFF. CDR3 sequence (DNA): TGTGCCAGCAGCCACCCCTCCGTTTCCAGTGGCAATGAGCAGTTCTTC.

This clone appeared once. This chain uses TRBV27 with TRBJ2-3; 11 nucleotides match TRBD2. The V and J ends lost 6 bases and 9 bases, in that order; junction bases with no gene match: 11. The CDR3 consists of 15 residues. The germline gives CDR1 MNHEY, CDR2 SMNVEV (reference sequence). This CDR3 is CASSRIAGGTNTQYF. Here the CDR3 DNA reads TGTGCCAGCAGCCGGATAGCGGGGGGGACTAACACGCAGTATTTT.

The chain combines TRBV6-5 with TRBJ2-1; TRBD2 aligns across 13 bases. Germline V gene lookup returns CDR1 MNHEY and CDR2 SVGAGI. Germline trimming cut 8 bases from V and 7 bases from J; bases unmatched to any gene: 8. The CDR3 has 15 amino acids. Written as DNA, the CDR3 is TGTGCCAGCTCTGTGACTAGCGGGGGGCTTAATGAGCAGTTCTTC. Encoded protein: CASSVTSGGLNEQFF.

V gene TRBV9 combines with J gene TRBJ2-1; 8 nucleotides align to TRBD1. The CDR3 consists of 18 residues. With V trimmed by 0 bases and J by 5 bases, 13 bases remained unmatched. Per germline, CDR1 SGDLS and CDR2 YYNGEE. CDR3 in amino acids: CASSVAPQGRGQNNEQFF. Here the CDR3 DNA reads TGTGCCAGCAGCGTAGCCCCCCAGGGCAGGGGGCAAAACAATGAGCAGTTCTTC.

The V gene is TRBV10-3, the J gene TRBJ1-2; 7 bases match TRBD1. The trim removed 10 bases at V and 9 bases at J, leaving 14 bases unmatched. Germline-derived CDR1 and CDR2 are ENHRY and SYGVKD. This CDR3 is 13 amino acids long. The CDR3 region is CATNLGGAMSYTF. The CDR3 DNA follows: TGTGCCACCAATCTAGGGGGCGCCATGAGCTACACCTTC.

V gene TRBV18 combines with J gene TRBJ1-2; D may be TRBD1 (6 bases). Germline CDR1 is KGHSH and CDR2 is LQKENI. The CDR3 totals 15 residues. Trimming stripped 3 bases from V and 8 bases from J, with 19 bases between. CDR3 in DNA: TGTGCCAGCTCACCTTCCGTACAACAGGGATCCGGCTACACCTTC. It specifies CASSPSVQQGSGYTF.

This clone was picked up a small number of times. The chain couples TRBV29-1 to TRBJ2-1, with 9 positions matching TRBD1. CDR3 size: 14 residues. Trimming at V came to 5 bases and at J to 6 bases, leaving 8 bases not matched to a gene. Germline CDR1 and CDR2: SQVTM and ANQGSEA. The CDR3 spells CSVQKDRGSNEQFF. DNA for the CDR3: TGCAGCGTTCAAAAGGACAGGGGAAGCAATGAGCAGTTCTTC.

This sequence joins TRBV28 and TRBJ2-1, with 7 bases matching TRBD2. The germline V gene encodes CDR1 MDHEN and CDR2 SYDVKM. The CDR3 totals 16 residues. The ends lost 0 bases at V and 7 bases at J; junction bases unmatched: 9. The CDR3 region has the DNA TGTGCCAGCAGTTTATGGGAGGGCGGGGGTCGTAATGAGCAGTTCTTC. Protein sequence: CASSLWEGGGRNEQFF.

V usage is TRBV6-5 and J usage is TRBJ2-2; a possible D gene is TRBD1 (5 bases). Trimming shortened V by 8 bases and J by 7 bases, and 14 bases separated the two germline ends. CDR3 length: 13 residues. Germline V gene sequence: CDR1 MNHEY, CDR2 SVGAGI. The CDR3 region is CASRTLPVGELFF. DNA for the CDR3: TGTGCCAGCCGGACACTCCCGGTCGGGGAGCTGTTTTTT.